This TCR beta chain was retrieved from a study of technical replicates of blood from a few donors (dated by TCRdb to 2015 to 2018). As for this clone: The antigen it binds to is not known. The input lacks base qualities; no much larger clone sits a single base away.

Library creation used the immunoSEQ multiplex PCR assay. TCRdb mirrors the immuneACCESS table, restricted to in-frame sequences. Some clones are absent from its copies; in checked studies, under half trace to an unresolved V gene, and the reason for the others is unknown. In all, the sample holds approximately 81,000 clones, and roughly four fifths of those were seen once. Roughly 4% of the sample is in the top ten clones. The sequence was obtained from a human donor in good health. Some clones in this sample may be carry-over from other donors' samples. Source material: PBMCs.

The CDR3 is CASSFRGQYNEQFF. The bases read TGTGCCAGCAGCTTCAGGGGTCAGTACAATGAGCAGTTCTTC. The sequence joins TRBV13 to TRBJ2-1, and the D gene may be TRBD1, 6 bases matching. The CDR3 goes from the cysteine to the phenylalanine over 14 residues. Just CDR3 DNA is preserved here, 42 bases in frame from base 1. V loses 3 bases of germline sequence and J loses 4 bases, and the interval between the two ends is 10 bases. The CDR1 and CDR2 encoded by the germline V gene (reference sequence) are PRHDT and FYEKMQ. This CDR3, with the reference TRBV13 and TRBJ2-1 proteins standing in past its ends, gives the full variable domain AAGVIQSPRHLIKEKRETATLKCYPIPRHDTVYWYQQGPGQDPQFLISFYEKMQSDKGSIPDRFSAQQFSDYHSELNMSSLELGDSALYFCASSFRGQYNEQFFGPGTRLTVL.